Following are 31 T cell receptor beta chains from one sample sequenced in a study of T cells in Graves' hyperthyroidism and ophthalmopathy. RNA transcripts yielded amplified TCR beta CDR3 regions. Initially, a first-round RT-PCR of the TCR CDR3 employed the HTBI primer set. TCRdb re-called the multiplex PCR reads through MiXCR, storing one row per CDR3 protein. The sample holds approximately 210,000 distinct CDR3 sequences, about 15% seen once. Sequenced input: blood. These receptors all come from a man aged 50-59 years with Graves' hyperthyroidism.

This chain links TRBV6-1 with TRBJ1-1; tentatively, D is TRBD1 (5 bases). The ends were cut back, 6 bases at V and 8 bases at J, with 13 bases in the middle. The CDR3 sequence is 12 residues long. CDR1 is MNHNS, CDR2 SASEGT, per germline. The CDR3 DNA follows: TGTGCCAGCAGGACAACGGGGGGAGAAGCTTTCTTT. Its protein is CASRTTGGEAFF.

This clonotype came up a few times. This chain joins TRBV25-1 and TRBJ2-7; tentatively, D is TRBD2 (6 bases). Germline V CDR1 and CDR2: MGHDK, SYGVNS. This CDR3 comprises 16 residues. Trimming left V 1 base short and J 0 bases short, with 13 bases between. The CDR3 spells CASSESRGSRSYEQYF. CDR3 DNA sequence: TGTGCCAGCAGTGAATCTCGGGGGAGCCGCTCCTACGAGCAGTACTTC.

This clonotype was found a few times. The DNA of the CDR3 is TGCAGTGCTATTCCGACTAGCGGGAGAAACAATGAGCAGTTCTTC. This encodes CSAIPTSGRNNEQFF. The chain employs TRBV20-1 and TRBJ2-1, with 12 bases fitting TRBD2. V shed 4 bases and J 5 bases; nucleotides not matched to a gene: 6. CDR3 length: 15 residues. The germline gives CDR1 DFQATT, CDR2 SNEGSKA (reference sequence).

This clonotype was seen only once. This may be a read error, as it is one base from a much larger clone. The chain employs TRBV5-1 and TRBJ2-6; D is undetermined. This CDR3 region has 15 residues. CDR1 and CDR2 from the germline V gene are SGHRS and YFSETQ. For the CDR3, the DNA is TGCGCCAGCAGCTTGGTTACCTCTGGAGCCAACGTCCTGACTTTC. As protein: CASSLVTSGANVLTF. Full variable domain (rest looked up from reference TRBV5-1 and TRBJ2-6): KAGVTQTPRYLIKTRGQQVTLSCSPISGHRSVSWYQQTPGQGLQFLFEYFSETQRNKGNFPGRFSGRQFSNSRSEMNVSTLELGDSALYLCASSLVTSGANVLTFGAGSRLTVL.

The chain recombines TRBV4-3 with TRBJ2-2; D may be TRBD1 or TRBD2 (5 bases each). Germline loops: CDR1 LGHNA, CDR2 YSLEER. CDR3 length: 15 amino acids. V was trimmed by 5 bases and J by 2 bases, leaving 12 bases between them. The CDR3 DNA is TGCGCCAGCAGCTACGAGAGGGACAACACCGGGGAGCTGTTTTTT. Protein: CASSYERDNTGELFF.

This clonotype was recorded at least ten times. This rearrangement joins TRBV3-1 to TRBJ2-3, with 10 bases lining up with TRBD2. This CDR3 is built from 13 residues. With 1 base clipped from V and 11 bases from J, the junction kept 3 bases outside the gene matches. Germline V gives CDR1 LGHDT, CDR2 YNNKEL (reference sequence). CDR3 nucleotide sequence: TGTGCCAGCAGCCAAGGAATAGCGGGAGGGCAGTATTTT. Translated, it gives CASSQGIAGGQYF.

This clonotype occurred a few times. The chain recombines TRBV5-1 with TRBJ2-5; D might be TRBD1 (6 bases). Germline loops: CDR1 SGHRS, CDR2 YFSETQ. V was shortened by 7 bases and J by 2 bases, with 15 bases between the two germline ends. The length of the CDR3 is 14 residues. The CDR3 loop is CASRVGAFQETQYF. The CDR3 DNA is TGCGCCAGCCGTGTGGGGGCGTTTCAAGAGACCCAGTACTTC.

This clonotype was counted at least ten times. The chain employs TRBV2 and TRBJ1-1, with D unresolved. CDR1 SNHLY and CDR2 FYNNEI come from the germline V gene. The length of the CDR3 is 12 residues. Trimming left V 4 bases short and J 5 bases short, with 8 bases between. The CDR3 DNA reads as TGTGCCAGCAGTGGTATGGGTACTGAAGCTTTCTTT. Protein: CASSGMGTEAFF. Filled out from reference TRBV2 and TRBJ1-1, the complete variable domain reads EPEVTQTPSHQVTQMGQEVILRCVPISNHLYFYWYRQILGQKVEFLVSFYNNEISEKSEIFDDQFSVERPDGSNFTLKIRSTKLEDSAMYFCASSGMGTEAFFGQGTRLTVV.

This clonotype came up a few times. The rearrangement joins TRBV6-5 to TRBJ2-1; 8 bases align to TRBD2. The germline V gene has CDR1 MNHEY and CDR2 SVGAGI. After removal of 2 bases from V and 4 bases from J, the junction contained 7 bases not matched to a gene. The CDR3 extends over 16 amino acids. The DNA for the CDR3 is TGTGCCAGCAGTTACGGGGGCGGCGGGGGGTACAATGAGCAGTTCTTC. Translated, it gives CASSYGGGGGYNEQFF.

Comment on this clonotype: This sequence may be a read error, since a much larger clone differs from it by one base. This chain's CDR3 is CASSLEKKKLFF. CDR3 nucleotides: TGTGCCAGCAGCTTGGAGAAAAAAAAACTGTTTTTT. The rearrangement links TRBV5-8 to TRBJ1-4, with unresolved D. Trimming shortened V by 0 bases and J by 9 bases, and 6 bases separated the two germline ends. The CDR3 is 12 amino acids. Germline values: CDR1 SGHTS, CDR2 YDEGEE.

This clonotype was counted ten times or more. The gene calls are TRBV18 and TRBJ2-1; 8 bases are shared with TRBD2. V shed 0 bases and J 8 bases; nucleotides not matched to a gene: 6. CDR3 size: 15 residues. Germline V gives CDR1 KGHSH, CDR2 LQKENI. As DNA, the CDR3 is TGTGCCAGCTCACCACCGTCTTCAGCGGGAGATGAGCAGTTCTTC. This sequence encodes CASSPPSSAGDEQFF.

This chain links TRBV9 with TRBJ1-5; tentatively, D is TRBD1 (5 bases). V was trimmed by 4 bases and J by 3 bases, leaving 8 bases between them. The germline CDR1 and CDR2 sequences are SGDLS and YYNGEE. The CDR3 spans 13 residues. The CDR3 nucleotides are TGTGCCAGCAGCCCGGGACTCAATCAGCCCCAGCATTTT. Protein product: CASSPGLNQPQHF. The full variable domain, its missing parts supplied by reference TRBV9 and TRBJ1-5, is DSGVTQTPKHLITATGQRVTLRCSPRSGDLSVYWYQQSLDQGLQFLIQYYNGEERAKGNILERFSAQQFPDLHSELNLSSLELGDSALYFCASSPGLNQPQHFGDGTRLSIL.

This clonotype was counted ten times or more. The J gene is TRBJ2-7, the V gene TRBV11-1; tentatively, D is TRBD1 (5 bases). CDR1 is SGHAT and CDR2 is FQDESV in the germline V gene (reference sequence). The V and J ends lost 6 bases and 6 bases respectively, with 18 bases between them. There are 14 residues in the CDR3. The CDR3: CASSYRASRGEQYF. CDR3 nucleotide sequence: TGTGCCAGCAGTTACCGGGCCTCAAGGGGCGAGCAGTACTTC.

This clonotype showed up just once. The rearrangement uses TRBV11-2 and TRBJ1-1, with a tentative D call TRBD1 (6 bases). Germline loops: CDR1 SGHAT, CDR2 FQNNGV. The V gene lost 0 bases and the J gene lost 3 bases, with 17 bases spanning the gap. The CDR3 has 17 residues. The CDR3 DNA reads as TGTGCCAGCAGCTTAGATCCAGGGAGGGGGAGGGACACTGAAGCTTTCTTT. Its protein is CASSLDPGRGRDTEAFF.

This clonotype was seen more than once but under ten times. This chain connects TRBV18 to TRBJ2-7, with 10 positions matching TRBD2. Germline V lookup: CDR1 KGHSH, CDR2 LQKENI. The V and J ends lost 3 bases and 5 bases, in that order; junction bases with no gene match: 7. The CDR3 runs 15 residues. CDR3 nucleotide sequence: TGTGCCAGCTCACCCCCGGGACTAGCGTTCCACGAGCAGTACTTC. It yields the protein CASSPPGLAFHEQYF. The complete variable domain, with remaining parts taken from reference TRBV18 and TRBJ2-7, reads NAGVMQNPRHLVRRRGQEARLRCSPMKGHSHVYWYRQLPEEGLKFMVYLQKENIIDESGMPKERFSAEFPKEGPSILRIQQVVRGDSAAYFCASSPPGLAFHEQYFGPGTRLTVT.

This clonotype turned up a few times. The chain couples TRBV3-2 to TRBJ1-4; TRBD1, as called in the table, went unchecked against the DNA. TRBV3-2 is classified as a pseudogene. The CDR3 has 14 amino acids. The chain's CDR3 is CASSPTGRAEKLFF. The CDR3 coding sequence is TGTGCCAGCAGCCCGACAGGGCGGGCTGAAAAACTGTTTTTT.

A note on this clonotype: With a much larger clone just one base away, this may be a read error. The rearrangement joins TRBV10-3 to TRBJ2-7; no definite D call. CDR3 length equals 11 residues. Germline CDR1 ENHRY, CDR2 SYGVKD. V lost 10 bases and J 5 bases, leaving 12 bases between the germline ends. CDR3 sequence (DNA): TGTGCCACGACCCAAAATCACGAGCAGTACTTC. It is translated as CATTQNHEQYF.

The chain carries TRBV12-3 or TRBV12-4 and TRBJ2-7; TRBD1 matches at 7 bases. V trimming: 6 bases; J trimming: 2 bases; junction bases outside the gene matches: 7. This CDR3 has 14 residues. The CDR3 nucleotides are TGTGCCAGCAGCCTGACGGGACAGACCTACGAGCAGTACTTC. Translating gives CASSLTGQTYEQYF.

This clonotype was counted a few times. In nucleotides, the CDR3 is TGTGCCAGTGAGCGGATCACAGATACGCAGTATTTT. This sequence encodes CASERITDTQYF. V and J are TRBV6-1 and TRBJ2-3; possible D gene TRBD2, 5 bases. The V gene lost 9 bases and the J gene lost 2 bases, with 9 bases spanning the gap. The CDR3 totals 12 residues. Germline V gene sequence: CDR1 MNHNS, CDR2 SASEGT.

On this clonotype: A much larger clone differs from this one at a single base, so this may be a read error. The V and J genes are TRBV20-1 and TRBJ2-1; D is undetermined. The germline V gene has CDR1 DFQATT and CDR2 SNEGSKA (reference sequence). The CDR3 spans 12 residues. The CDR3 loop is CSAMGSYNKQFF. For the CDR3, the DNA is TGCAGTGCGATGGGCTCCTACAATAAGCAGTTCTTC.

As DNA, the CDR3 is TGTGCCAGCTGCTACAACAGCGATGGTGAGCAGTTCTTC. Translating it yields CASCYNSDGEQFF. The V gene is TRBV3-1, the J gene TRBJ2-1; D is unclear. The CDR3 spans 13 residues. The germline V and J ends were trimmed by 8 bases and 9 bases, with 17 bases remaining between them. In germline, CDR1 is LGHDT, CDR2 YNNKEL (reference sequence).

The sample holds a few counts of this clonotype. The chain uses TRBV5-1 and TRBJ2-2, with 10 bases that match TRBD1. The CDR3 is 15 residues long. CDR1 is SGHRS, CDR2 YFSETQ, per germline. V trimming: 3 bases; J trimming: 5 bases; junction bases outside the gene matches: 4. CDR3 sequence reads: CASSWTGGSTGELFF. DNA of the CDR3: TGCGCCAGCAGCTGGACAGGGGGATCTACCGGGGAGCTGTTTTTT.

This clonotype has a count of ten or more. This sequence joins TRBV7-2 and TRBJ1-3; D is uncertain. The germline V gene has CDR1 SGHTA and CDR2 FQGNSA. The CDR3 sequence is 14 residues long. Trimming pared 1 base from V and 6 bases from J, leaving 10 bases between. The CDR3 nucleotides read TGTGCCAGCAGCTTAGGCGGGGTTGCAAACACCATATATTTT. Translated, it gives CASSLGGVANTIYF.

This clonotype was detected ten times or more. The chain's CDR3 is CASSLALANTEAFF. The CDR3, as DNA: TGTGCCAGCAGCTTAGCCTTGGCGAACACTGAAGCTTTCTTT. The J gene is TRBJ1-1, the V gene TRBV11-1; D not certain. The CDR3 consists of 14 residues. V was pared by 0 bases and J by 1 base, with 6 bases between. Germline loops: CDR1 SGHAT, CDR2 FQDESV (reference sequence).

This clonotype was observed a handful of times. The chain recombines TRBV20-1 with TRBJ1-4, with 7 positions matching TRBD1. The CDR3 loop spans 16 amino acids. J was trimmed by 1 base and V by 0 bases; bases with no gene match: 5. Per germline, CDR1 DFQATT and CDR2 SNEGSKA (reference sequence). The CDR3 nucleotides are TGCAGTGCTAGAGATTTTAGGACAGGAACTAATGAAAAACTGTTTTTT. Residues: CSARDFRTGTNEKLFF.

On this clonotype itself: The junction departs from germline at one end; a sequencing error may be responsible. The V call is TRBV7-2, the J call TRBJ2-2; D perhaps matches TRBD2 (5 bases). The CDR3 length is 14 residues. The germline CDR1 and CDR2 sequences are SGHTA and FQGNSA. The CDR3: CVSSLRLASGELFF. The CDR3 bases are TGTGTCAGCAGCTTAAGGCTAGCCTCCGGGGAGCTGTTTTTT.

The V gene is TRBV11-2, the J gene TRBJ1-1; D not resolved. Germline assignment: CDR1 SGHAT and CDR2 FQNNGV. Trimming took 6 bases from V and 1 from J, leaving 12 bases between them. There are 14 residues in the CDR3. CDR3 DNA: TGTGCCAGCAGACCAGGAGTGTGGAACACTGAAGCTTTCTTT. It is translated as CASRPGVWNTEAFF.

This clonotype was seen only a few times. The chain joins TRBV24-1 to TRBJ2-2; 11 nucleotides line up with TRBD1. V dropped 4 bases and J dropped 4; count of bases not matched to a gene: 7. The CDR3 length is 17 residues. Germline V CDR1 and CDR2: KGHDR, SFDVKD. The CDR3 sequence is CATSESSGTGGTGELFF. In DNA, the CDR3 is TGTGCCACCAGTGAATCATCCGGGACAGGGGGCACCGGGGAGCTGTTTTTT.

About this clonotype: A read error is possible here, since a much larger clone lies one base away. The chain joins TRBV20-1 to TRBJ2-1; perhaps D is TRBD1 or TRBD2 (5 bases each). This CDR3 region has 13 residues. Germline V gene sequence: CDR1 DFQATT, CDR2 SNEGSKA (reference sequence). As DNA, the CDR3 is TGCAGCCCCCGGGACCCAAACCGGGTTGAGCAGTCCTTC. Translation: CSPRDPNRVEQSF.

This clonotype has just a few counts. This chain connects TRBV5-1 to TRBJ2-7; 9 nucleotides match TRBD1. With 0 bases clipped from V and 2 bases from J, the junction kept 3 bases outside the gene matches. Germline assignment: CDR1 SGHRS and CDR2 YFSETQ. There are 15 residues in the CDR3. Written as DNA, the CDR3 is TGCGCCAGCAGCTTGGGAGGGACAGGGACCTACGAGCAGTACTTC. It encodes CASSLGGTGTYEQYF.

There are a few counts of this clonotype. This chain joins TRBV19 and TRBJ1-1, with TRBD1 identical over 10 bases. Germline assignment: CDR1 LNHDA and CDR2 SQIVND (reference sequence). The V gene end was trimmed by 4 bases and the J gene end by 4 bases; junction bases not matched to a gene: 9. The CDR3 extends over 16 amino acids. The CDR3 DNA sequence: TGTGCCAGTAGTAATGGGGACAGGGGACGAGGCACTGAAGCTTTCTTT. Translated: CASSNGDRGRGTEAFF.